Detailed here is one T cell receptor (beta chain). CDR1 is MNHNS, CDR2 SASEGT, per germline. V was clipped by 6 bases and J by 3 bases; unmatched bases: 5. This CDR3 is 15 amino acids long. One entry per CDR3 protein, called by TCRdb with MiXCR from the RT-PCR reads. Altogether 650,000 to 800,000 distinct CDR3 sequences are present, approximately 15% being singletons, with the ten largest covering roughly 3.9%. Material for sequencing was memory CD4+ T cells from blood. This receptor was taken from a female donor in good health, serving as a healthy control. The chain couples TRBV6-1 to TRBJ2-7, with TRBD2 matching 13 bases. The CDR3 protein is CASRSGTSGDYEQYF. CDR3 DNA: TGTGCCAGCAGGTCCGGGACTAGCGGGGACTACGAGCAGTACTTC.